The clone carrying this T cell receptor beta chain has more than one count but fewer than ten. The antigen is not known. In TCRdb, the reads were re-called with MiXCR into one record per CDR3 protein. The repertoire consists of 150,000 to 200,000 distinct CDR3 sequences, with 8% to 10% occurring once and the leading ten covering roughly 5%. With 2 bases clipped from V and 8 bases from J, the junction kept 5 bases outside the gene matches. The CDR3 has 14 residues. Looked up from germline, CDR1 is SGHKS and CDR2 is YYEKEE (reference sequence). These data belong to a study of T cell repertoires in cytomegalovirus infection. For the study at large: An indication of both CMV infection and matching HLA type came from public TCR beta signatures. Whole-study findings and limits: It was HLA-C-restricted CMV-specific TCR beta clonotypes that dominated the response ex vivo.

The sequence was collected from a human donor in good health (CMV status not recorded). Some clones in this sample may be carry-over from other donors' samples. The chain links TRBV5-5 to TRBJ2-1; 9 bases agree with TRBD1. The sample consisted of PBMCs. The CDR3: CASSFGQGPDEQFF. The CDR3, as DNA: TGTGCCAGCAGCTTTGGACAGGGGCCCGATGAGCAGTTCTTC.